This T cell receptor beta chain was sequenced in a study of blood T cell repertoires in COVID-19 (dated by TCRdb to the early 2020s). Regarding the study in general: The collaborator samples originated in the United States, Italy and Spain and spanned the acute and convalescent phases of COVID-19. The prospective study material was composed of cDNA or gDNA derived from T cells, B-cell-depleted T cells, or PBMCs. The dataset comprised deeply sampled blood TCRbeta repertoires from subjects exposed to, actively infected with, or recovered from COVID-19. The repertoires were released in a freely available public database intended as a resource for research on the immune response to SARS-CoV-2. Samples were obtained from the ongoing ImmuneRACE study (first 160 participants) and from 1,000 to 1,500 subjects provided by 6 global collaborators. The sample metadata nearly always contained a de-identified subject ID, COVID-19 status, age in years and sex. Where available, HLA class I and class II types were taken from metadata supplied by the sample provider and were not determined by assay-based typing.

TCRbeta CDR3 regions were amplified from genomic DNA using the immunoSEQ Assay, a bias-controlled multiplex PCR. The study's own analysis went as follows. Within the assay, amplification of reference gene primers was used to estimate how many nucleated cells each sample contained. To quantify the absolute abundance of each unique TCRbeta CDR3 rearrangement, sequence reads were collapsed and filtered. For each sample, productive Simpson clonality was calculated by taking the square root of Simpson's diversity index across productive rearrangements. TCRdb retrieved this table from immuneACCESS and kept in-frame rearrangements only. Not all clones are present; in checked studies, unresolved V genes account for under half, and no reason is known for the remainder. For V, J and clone size, that table is used; D and trimming come from the DNA. A total of approximately 150,000 clones appear in this sample, approximately 85% of them only once. 1.8% of the sample belongs to the ten largest clones.

What the study reported, not specific to this receptor: How much clinical and demographic metadata was included differed by source and by participant, and the metadata was provided uncurated.

Including cysteine and phenylalanine, the CDR3 has 16 amino acids. Here the CDR3 DNA is all that survives: 48 bases in frame from base 1. Here V drops 2 bases and J drops 2 bases, and the junction holds 6 bases not matched to any gene. The germline V gene specifies SGHRS as CDR1 and YFSETQ as CDR2. Whole blood was collected in K2EDTA tubes by collaborating institutions according to the institutions' own protocols. Collaborator samples were shipped for TCRbeta analysis as frozen whole blood, isolated PBMCs, or DNA extracted from either sample type. For this clone: No antigen is known for it. One base away there is no much larger clone; base qualities are not given.

Sequences were obtained from peripheral blood. This sequence uses TRBV5-1 and TRBJ2-3; 9 bases in between match TRBD2. This TCR was recovered from an older man with acute or convalescent COVID-19. The CDR3 here reads CASSFELAGVTDTQYF. The DNA reads as follows: TGCGCCAGCAGCTTCGAACTAGCGGGTGTCACAGATACGCAGTATTTT.